This record covers a single T cell receptor beta chain. The data derive from a study of shared clonotypes between healthy human individuals. Study overall: Ranging from 18 to 49 in age, donors were two women and three men. CD4 naive cells filled three plates per donor, CD4 memory three, CD8 naive two and CD8 memory one.

The CDR3 covers 14 residues. Germline CDR1 KGHSH, CDR2 LQKENI. With 6 bases removed from V and 0 bases from J, the gap between germline ends came to 10 bases. Original methodology: ImmunoSEQ output lacked quality scores and full-length reads, limiting matched filtering. Repertoires were generated with immunoSEQ multiplex PCR, while TCRdb's copy carries only in-frame clones and drops some. V, J and clone size were drawn from that table, and D and trimming were deduced from the DNA. The table includes about a million clones, about 77% detected once. The TCR sequence derives from a man between 18 and 35 years old in good health. The chain carries TRBV18 and TRBJ2-3, with D hard to call. The sample was memory CD4+ T cells sorted from blood. Sample subset: CD45RA-negative fraction. CDR3 nucleotides: TGTGCCAGCTCCGAGCTAATTAGCACAGATACGCAGTATTTT. Translation gives CASSELISTDTQYF.